The TCR beta chain described here comes from a study of blood T cell repertoires in COVID-19. Study details: Samples taken during acute and convalescent COVID-19 were collected in the United States, Italy and Spain.

Germline CDR1 reads DFQATT; CDR2 reads SNEGSKA (reference sequence). The CDR3 sequence is 14 residues long. Trimming removed 3 bases from V and 1 base from J, with 12 bases in between. Only in-frame clones appear in the TCRdb table, and some are missing; sequencing was by immunoSEQ multiplex PCR. The sample gives some 300,000 clones, over 75% of which show up once; around a tenth is in the top ten. The specimen was PBMCs or T cells enriched from blood (not recorded which). The chain recombines TRBV20-1 with TRBJ2-5; tentatively, D is TRBD2 (6 bases). This TCR derives from a woman aged 35 to 49 who had recovered from COVID-19. CDR3 DNA: TGCAGTGCTAGTCTTTGGGACTTCCAAGAGACCCAGTACTTC. Translated, it gives CSASLWDFQETQYF.